These 8 T cell receptor beta chains were sequenced from one sample in a study of blood T cell repertoires in COVID-19. TCRdb's table, derived via immunoSEQ multiplex PCR, lists solely in-frame clones and lacks some. The sample lists roughly 400,000 clones; roughly 84% were seen once. Sequencing input: PBMCs or T cells enriched from blood (not recorded which). These receptors came from a woman younger than 30 who had been exposed to COVID-19.

The chain is built from TRBV3-1 (or the pseudogene TRBV3-2) and TRBJ1-2, with TRBD1 matching over 11 bases. The J segment lost 5 bases and the V segment lost 3 bases, leaving 8 bases of the junction unmatched. Germline V gives CDR1 LGHDT, CDR2 YNNKEL (reference sequence). This CDR3 has 16 residues. The DNA of the CDR3 is TGTGCCAGCAGCCACCGGGACAGGGGGGTGTGTTATGGCTACACCTTC. Its translation is CASSHRDRGVCYGYTF.

The gene calls are TRBV30 and TRBJ1-5; D is perhaps TRBD1 (5 bases). The CDR3 extends over 17 amino acids. With 0 bases removed from V and 0 bases from J, the gap between germline ends came to 15 bases. Germline CDR1 is GTSNPN and CDR2 is SVGIG (reference sequence). CDR3 DNA sequence: TGTGCCTGGAGTGTGTCCGGGGGGAGCTTTAGCAATCAGCCCCAGCATTTT. Translating it yields CAWSVSGGSFSNQPQHF.

In this sample, this clone turned up a few times. This chain uses TRBV11-2 with TRBJ2-3; D might be TRBD1 (5 bases). The CDR3 covers 13 residues. Germline V gene lookup returns CDR1 SGHAT and CDR2 FQNNGV. V was cut by 1 base and J by 6 bases, with 8 bases left in between. The CDR3 bases are TGTGCCAGCAGCTTAGGGAACAGGGATACGCAGTATTTT. The encoded protein is CASSLGNRDTQYF.

This clone came up a few times. V and J are TRBV30 and TRBJ1-5; possibly TRBD1 for D (5 bases). This CDR3 has 14 amino acids. Germline V CDR1 and CDR2: GTSNPN, SVGIG (reference sequence). V lost 0 bases and J 7 bases, leaving 13 bases between the germline ends. This CDR3 is CAWSVGGARQPQHF. The DNA of the CDR3 is TGTGCCTGGAGTGTAGGCGGGGCCCGGCAGCCCCAGCATTTT.

This clone was seen more than once but under ten times. The chain recombines TRBV6-6 with TRBJ2-4; D perhaps matches TRBD1 (6 bases). This CDR3 is 15 amino acids long. Germline CDR1 MNHNY, CDR2 SVGAGI (reference sequence). Trimming stripped 5 bases from V and 8 bases from J, with 19 bases between. CDR3 DNA sequence: TGTGCCAGCAGTAAACAGGGTCTCTCATCAGACATTCAGTACTTC. Translated: CASSKQGLSSDIQYF.

The rearrangement joins TRBV5-5 to TRBJ2-1, with D maybe TRBD1 (6 bases). Looked up from germline, CDR1 is SGHKS and CDR2 is YYEKEE (reference sequence). The length of the CDR3 is 15 residues. The V end lost 3 bases, the J end lost 4 bases, and 14 bases lay between the germline ends. The CDR3 DNA sequence: TGTGCCAGCAGCTCCCACAGGGATCCTTACAATGAGCAGTTCTTC. Translated, it gives CASSSHRDPYNEQFF.

This chain joins TRBV28 and TRBJ2-7; no definite D call. This CDR3 spans 12 amino acids. Germline-derived CDR1 and CDR2 are MDHEN and SYDVKM. The V and J ends lost 5 bases and 4 bases respectively, with 9 bases between them. DNA of the CDR3: TGTGCCAGCAGTCTCCCCCCTTACGAGCAGTACTTC. It yields the protein CASSLPPYEQYF. Variable domain in full (rest from reference TRBV28 and TRBJ2-7): DVKVTQSSRYLVKRTGEKVFLECVQDMDHENMFWYRQDPGLGLRLIYFSYDVKMKEKGDIPEGYSVSREKKERFSLILESASTNQTSMYLCASSLPPYEQYFGPGTRLTVT.

This chain connects TRBV11-2 to TRBJ2-2; a possible D gene is TRBD2 (5 bases). Between the trimmed V and J ends, which lost 2 bases and 5 bases, there was a span of 9 bases. The V gene's germline CDR1 is SGHAT and CDR2 FQNNGV. There are 14 residues in the CDR3. The CDR3 sequence is CASSLPSPTGELFF. In nucleotides, the CDR3 is TGTGCCAGCAGCTTACCTAGCCCTACCGGGGAGCTGTTTTTT.